The rows below give T cell receptor beta chains drawn from one sample of a study of blood T cell repertoires in COVID-19. Clones were sequenced by immunoSEQ multiplex PCR, and TCRdb holds only the in-frame ones, with some missing. The top ten hold over 8% of the sample, which has fewer than 350,000 clones, approximately 90% seen once. Sequences were obtained from PBMCs or T cells enriched from blood (not recorded which). These receptors were taken from a woman aged 40-49 years who had recovered from COVID-19. Each CDR3 is given without its conserved first and last residue.

12	TRBV18	TRBJ2-4	ASSPNSQGDIQY
13	TRBV9	TRBJ2-2	ASSVVQANTGELF
14	TRBV18	TRBJ2-1	ASSQPGLPSRNEQF
12	TRBV7-3	TRBJ2-3	ASSSGGSTDTQY
13	TRBV3-1/TRBV3-2	TRBJ1-1	ASSQGSNRVTEAF
15	TRBV4-1	TRBJ2-5	ASSSRLAGGAVETQY
11	TRBV18	TRBJ2-3	ASSAQGTDTQY
11	TRBV20-1	TRBJ2-5	SASAGVRETQY
13	TRBV3-1/TRBV3-2	TRBJ2-7	ASSQAIQGYWEQY
13	TRBV9	TRBJ2-1	ASSPPAGGYNEQF
15	TRBV18	TRBJ2-7	ASSPSVGQGARYEQY
15	TRBV7-8	TRBJ2-1	ASSYRPLDWLNNEQF
10	TRBV7-2	TRBJ2-5	ASSLDDRTQY
11	TRBV25-1	TRBJ2-7	ASRREGSYEQY
11	TRBV29-1	TRBJ1-4	SVPGTVGEKLF
14	TRBV9	TRBJ2-7	ASSADLAGAIYEQY
17	TRBV6-1	TRBJ2-3	ASSDWRASKGGSTDTQY
13	TRBV7-9	TRBJ1-5	ASSSTDRGNQPQH
12	TRBV3-1/TRBV3-2	TRBJ2-1	ASSQLLAGYEQF
13	TRBV11-2	TRBJ2-3	ASSLRGGVGDTQY
12	TRBV6-2/TRBV6-3	TRBJ2-7	ASSSPPTNYEQY
13	TRBV6-5	TRBJ2-1	ASSYAGGSLYEQF
13	TRBV23-1	TRBJ1-5	ASSLEYRGNQPQH
11	TRBV4-2	TRBJ2-1	ASSPTSGREEF
14	TRBV5-1	TRBJ2-2	ARLLGLAGVTGELF
13	TRBV11-3	TRBJ1-3	ASSPRGRSGNTIY
10	TRBV28	TRBJ1-1	ASSRIGTEAF
14	TRBV24-1	TRBJ1-4	ATDDRSGSTVEKLF
13	TRBV9	TRBJ2-1	ASSAGWTEGNEQF
14	TRBV7-3	TRBJ1-1	ASSLTTGEMNTEAF
15	TRBV28	TRBJ1-5	ASSSPAYRGPNQPQH
15	TRBV7-3	TRBJ2-2	ASSLRPGTSGAGELF
13	TRBV3-1/TRBV3-2	TRBJ2-1	ASSQEANPYNEQF
11	TRBV29-1	TRBJ2-3	SVDIQGTDTQY
11	TRBV3-1/TRBV3-2	TRBJ2-7	ASSQGGGTEQY
13	TRBV9	TRBJ2-3	ASSVSVVGTDTQY
10	TRBV6-5	TRBJ1-1	ASRQGDTEAF
14	TRBV5-6	TRBJ1-4	ASSLMGRGAEEKLF
13	TRBV5-1	TRBJ2-1	ASSPGESTYNEQF
11	TRBV12-3/TRBV12-4	TRBJ2-3	ASSFAETDTQY
10	TRBV29-1	TRBJ1-2	SGTGGNYGYT
15	TRBV7-9	TRBJ2-5	ASSWVGASGDQETQY